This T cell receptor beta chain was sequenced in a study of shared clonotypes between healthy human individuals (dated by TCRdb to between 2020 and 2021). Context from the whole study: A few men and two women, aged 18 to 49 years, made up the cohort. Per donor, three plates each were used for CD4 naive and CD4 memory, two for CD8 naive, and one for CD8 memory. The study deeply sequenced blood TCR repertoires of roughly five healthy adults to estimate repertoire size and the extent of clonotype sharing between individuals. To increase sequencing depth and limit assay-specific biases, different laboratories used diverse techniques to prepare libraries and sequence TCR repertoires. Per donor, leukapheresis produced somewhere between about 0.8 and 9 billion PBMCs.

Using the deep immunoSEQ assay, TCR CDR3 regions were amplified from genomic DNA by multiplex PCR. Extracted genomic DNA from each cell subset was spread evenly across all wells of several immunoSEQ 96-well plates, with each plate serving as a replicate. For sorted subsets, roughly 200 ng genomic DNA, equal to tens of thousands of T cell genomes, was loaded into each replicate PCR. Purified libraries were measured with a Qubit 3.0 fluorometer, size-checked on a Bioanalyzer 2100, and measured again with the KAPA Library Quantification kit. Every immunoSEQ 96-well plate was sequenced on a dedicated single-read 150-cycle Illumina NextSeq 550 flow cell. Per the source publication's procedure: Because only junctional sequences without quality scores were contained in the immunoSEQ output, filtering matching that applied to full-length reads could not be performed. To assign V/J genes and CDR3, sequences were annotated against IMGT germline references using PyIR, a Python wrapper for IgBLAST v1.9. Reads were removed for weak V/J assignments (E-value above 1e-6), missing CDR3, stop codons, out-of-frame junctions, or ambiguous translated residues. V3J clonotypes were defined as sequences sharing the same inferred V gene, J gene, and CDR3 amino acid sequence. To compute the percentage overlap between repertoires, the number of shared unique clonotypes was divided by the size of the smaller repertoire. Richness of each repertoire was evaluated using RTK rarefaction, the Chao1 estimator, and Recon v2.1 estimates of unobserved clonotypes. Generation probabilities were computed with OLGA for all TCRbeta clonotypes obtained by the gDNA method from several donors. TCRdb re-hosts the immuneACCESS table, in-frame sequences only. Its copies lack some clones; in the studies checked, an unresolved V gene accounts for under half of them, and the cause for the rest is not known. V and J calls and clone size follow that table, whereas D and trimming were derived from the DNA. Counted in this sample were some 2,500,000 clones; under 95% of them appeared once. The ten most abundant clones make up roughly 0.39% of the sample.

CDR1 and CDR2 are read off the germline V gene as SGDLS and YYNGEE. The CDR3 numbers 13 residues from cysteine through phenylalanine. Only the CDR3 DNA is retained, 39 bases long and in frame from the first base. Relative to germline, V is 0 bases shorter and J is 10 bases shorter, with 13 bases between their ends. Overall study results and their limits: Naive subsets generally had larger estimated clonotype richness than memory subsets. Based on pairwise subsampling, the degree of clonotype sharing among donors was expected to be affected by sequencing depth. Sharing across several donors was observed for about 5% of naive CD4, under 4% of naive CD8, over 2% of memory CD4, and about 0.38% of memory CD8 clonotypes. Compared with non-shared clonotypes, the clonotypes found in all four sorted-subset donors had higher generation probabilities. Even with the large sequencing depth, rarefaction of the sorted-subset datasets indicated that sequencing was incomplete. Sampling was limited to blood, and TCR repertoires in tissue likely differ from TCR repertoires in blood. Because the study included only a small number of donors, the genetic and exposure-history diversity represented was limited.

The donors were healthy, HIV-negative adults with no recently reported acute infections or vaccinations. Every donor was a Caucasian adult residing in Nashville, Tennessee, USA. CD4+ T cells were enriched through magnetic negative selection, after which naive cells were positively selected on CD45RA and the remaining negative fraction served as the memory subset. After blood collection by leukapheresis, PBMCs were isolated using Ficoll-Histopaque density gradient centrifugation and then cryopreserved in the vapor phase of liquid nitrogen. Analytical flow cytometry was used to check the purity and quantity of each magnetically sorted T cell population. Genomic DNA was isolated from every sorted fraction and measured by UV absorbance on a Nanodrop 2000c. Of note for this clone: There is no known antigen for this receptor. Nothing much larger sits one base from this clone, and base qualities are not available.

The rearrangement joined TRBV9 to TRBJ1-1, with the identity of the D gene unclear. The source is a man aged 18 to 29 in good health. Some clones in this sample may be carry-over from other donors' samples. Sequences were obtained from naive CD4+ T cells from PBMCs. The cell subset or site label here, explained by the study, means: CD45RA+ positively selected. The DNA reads TGTGCCAGCAGCGTAGCTGGGGAACGGGGAGCTTTCTTT. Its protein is CASSVAGERGAFF.